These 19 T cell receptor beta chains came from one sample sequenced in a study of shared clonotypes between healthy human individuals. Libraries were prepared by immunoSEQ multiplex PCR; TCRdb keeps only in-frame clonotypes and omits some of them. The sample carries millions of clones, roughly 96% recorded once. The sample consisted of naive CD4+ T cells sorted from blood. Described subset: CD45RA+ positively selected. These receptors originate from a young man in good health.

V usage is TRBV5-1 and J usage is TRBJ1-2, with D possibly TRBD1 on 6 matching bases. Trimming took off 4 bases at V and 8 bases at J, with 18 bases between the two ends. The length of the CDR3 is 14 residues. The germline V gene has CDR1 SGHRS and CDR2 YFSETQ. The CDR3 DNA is TGCGCCAGCAGCCCGGACAGTGCGTTTGTAGGCTACACCTTC. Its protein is CASSPDSAFVGYTF.

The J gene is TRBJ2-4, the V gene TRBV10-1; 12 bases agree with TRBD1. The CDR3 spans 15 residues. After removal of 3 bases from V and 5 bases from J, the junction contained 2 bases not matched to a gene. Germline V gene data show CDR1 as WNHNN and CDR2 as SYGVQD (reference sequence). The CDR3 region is CASSEGTGGQNIQYF. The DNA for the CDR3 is TGCGCCAGCAGTGAAGGGACAGGGGGCCAAAACATTCAGTACTTC.

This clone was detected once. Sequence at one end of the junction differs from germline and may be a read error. This CDR3 is CASSQVPTSVHF. The CDR3 DNA reads TGTGCCAGCAGCCAAGTGCCGACTAGCGTACACTTC. This chain links TRBV9 with TRBJ2-5; TRBD2 matches at 8 bases. CDR3 length: 12 residues. CDR1 is SGDLS, CDR2 YYNGEE, per germline.

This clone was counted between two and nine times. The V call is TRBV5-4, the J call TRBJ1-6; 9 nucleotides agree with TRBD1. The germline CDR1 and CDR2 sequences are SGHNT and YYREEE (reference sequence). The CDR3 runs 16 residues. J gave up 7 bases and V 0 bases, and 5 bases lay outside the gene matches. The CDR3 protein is CASSLVPGQGNSPLHF. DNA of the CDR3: TGTGCCAGCAGCTTGGTCCCGGGACAGGGAAATTCACCCCTCCACTTT.

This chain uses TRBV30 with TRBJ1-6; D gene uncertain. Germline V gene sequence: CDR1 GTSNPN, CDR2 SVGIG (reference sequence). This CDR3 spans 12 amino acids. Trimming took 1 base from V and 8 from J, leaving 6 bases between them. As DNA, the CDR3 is TGTGCCTGGAGTGCCCCCTATTCACCCCTCCACTTT. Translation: CAWSAPYSPLHF. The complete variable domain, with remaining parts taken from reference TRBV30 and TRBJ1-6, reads SQTIHQWPATLVQPVGSPLSLECTVEGTSNPNLYWYRQAAGRGLQLLFYSVGIGQISSEVPQNLSASRPQDRQFILSSKKLLLSDSGFYLCAWSAPYSPLHFGNGTRLTVT.

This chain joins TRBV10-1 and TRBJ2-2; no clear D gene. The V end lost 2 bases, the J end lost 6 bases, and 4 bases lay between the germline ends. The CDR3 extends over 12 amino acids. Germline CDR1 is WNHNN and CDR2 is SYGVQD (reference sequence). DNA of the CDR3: TGCGCCAGCAGTGAGGGGTCCGGGGAGCTGTTTTTT. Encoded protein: CASSEGSGELFF.

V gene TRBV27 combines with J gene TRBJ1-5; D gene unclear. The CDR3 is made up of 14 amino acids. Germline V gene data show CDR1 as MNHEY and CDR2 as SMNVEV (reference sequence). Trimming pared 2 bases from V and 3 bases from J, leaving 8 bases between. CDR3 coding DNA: TGTGCCAGCAGTTTAGGGCGTTACAATCAGCCCCAGCATTTT. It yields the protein CASSLGRYNQPQHF.

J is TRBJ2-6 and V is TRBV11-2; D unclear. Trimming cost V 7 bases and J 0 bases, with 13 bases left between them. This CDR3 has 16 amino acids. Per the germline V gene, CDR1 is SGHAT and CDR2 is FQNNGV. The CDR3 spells CASTPPNPSGANVLTF. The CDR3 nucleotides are TGTGCCAGCACCCCACCCAACCCCTCTGGGGCCAACGTCCTGACTTTC.

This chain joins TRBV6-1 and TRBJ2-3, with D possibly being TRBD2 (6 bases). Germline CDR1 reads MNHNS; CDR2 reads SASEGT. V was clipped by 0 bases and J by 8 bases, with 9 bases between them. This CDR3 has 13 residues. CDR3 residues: CASSEAGLPTQYF. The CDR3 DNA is TGTGCCAGCAGTGAAGCGGGACTCCCTACGCAGTATTTT.

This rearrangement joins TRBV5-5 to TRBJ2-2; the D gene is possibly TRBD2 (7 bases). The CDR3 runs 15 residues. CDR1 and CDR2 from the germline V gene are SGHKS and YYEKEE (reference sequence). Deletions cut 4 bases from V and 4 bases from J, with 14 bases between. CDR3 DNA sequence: TGTGCCAGCAGCCGCGGGGGCGAGATCACCGGGGAGCTGTTTTTT. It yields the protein CASSRGGEITGELFF.

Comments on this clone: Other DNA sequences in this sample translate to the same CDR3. The CDR3 reads CASSLGRNTEAFF. DNA of the CDR3: TGCGCCAGCAGCTTAGGCAGGAACACTGAAGCTTTCTTT. The chain recombines TRBV5-1 with TRBJ1-1, with D uncertain. This CDR3 has 13 residues. CDR1 is SGHRS and CDR2 is YFSETQ in the germline V gene. Between the trimmed V and J ends, which lost 2 bases and 1 base, there was a span of 6 bases.

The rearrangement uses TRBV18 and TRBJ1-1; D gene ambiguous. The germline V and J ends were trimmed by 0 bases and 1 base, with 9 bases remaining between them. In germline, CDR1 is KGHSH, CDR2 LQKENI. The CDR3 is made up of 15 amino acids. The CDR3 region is CASSPPSGWNTEAFF. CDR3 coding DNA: TGTGCCAGCTCACCACCCAGTGGGTGGAACACTGAAGCTTTCTTT.

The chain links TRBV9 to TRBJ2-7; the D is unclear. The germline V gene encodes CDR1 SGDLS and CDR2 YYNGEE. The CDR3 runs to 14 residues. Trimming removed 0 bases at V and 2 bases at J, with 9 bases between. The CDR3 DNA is TGTGCCAGCAGCGTAGATATAGGAGCCTACGAGCAGTACTTC. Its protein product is CASSVDIGAYEQYF. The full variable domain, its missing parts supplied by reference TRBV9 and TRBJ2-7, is DSGVTQTPKHLITATGQRVTLRCSPRSGDLSVYWYQQSLDQGLQFLIQYYNGEERAKGNILERFSAQQFPDLHSELNLSSLELGDSALYFCASSVDIGAYEQYFGPGTRLTVT.

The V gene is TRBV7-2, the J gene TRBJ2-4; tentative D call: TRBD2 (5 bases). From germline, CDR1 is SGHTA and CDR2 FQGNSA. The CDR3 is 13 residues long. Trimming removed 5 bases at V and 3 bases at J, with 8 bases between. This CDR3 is CASSPRGKNIQYF. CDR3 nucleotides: TGTGCCAGCAGCCCCCGGGGCAAAAACATTCAGTACTTC.

The CDR3 coding sequence is TGTGCCAGCAGCTTAAGGGGGAACACAGGGGCCCAGCCCCAGCATTTT. This translates into CASSLRGNTGAQPQHF. The rearrangement uses TRBV7-2 and TRBJ1-5, with 7 bases that match TRBD1. Germline CDR1 is SGHTA and CDR2 is FQGNSA. V gave up 2 bases and J gave up 7 bases; unmatched junction bases: 11. The CDR3 loop spans 16 amino acids.

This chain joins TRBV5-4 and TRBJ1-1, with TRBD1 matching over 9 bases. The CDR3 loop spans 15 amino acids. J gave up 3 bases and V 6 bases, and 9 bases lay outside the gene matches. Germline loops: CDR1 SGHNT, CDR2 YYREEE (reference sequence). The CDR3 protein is CASKKQGAIDTEAFF. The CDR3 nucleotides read TGTGCCAGCAAGAAACAGGGGGCGATCGACACTGAAGCTTTCTTT.

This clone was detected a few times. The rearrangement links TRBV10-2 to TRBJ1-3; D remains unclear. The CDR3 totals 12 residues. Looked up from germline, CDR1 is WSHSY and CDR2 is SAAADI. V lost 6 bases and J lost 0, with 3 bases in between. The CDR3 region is CASRNSGNTIYF. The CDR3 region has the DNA TGCGCCAGCAGGAACTCTGGAAACACCATATATTTT.

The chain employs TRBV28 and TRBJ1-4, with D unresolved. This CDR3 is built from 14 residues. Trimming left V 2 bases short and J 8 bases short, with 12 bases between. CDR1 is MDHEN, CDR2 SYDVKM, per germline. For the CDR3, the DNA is TGTGCCAGCAGTTTACGAAACATGGGGGAAAAACTGTTTTTT. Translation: CASSLRNMGEKLFF. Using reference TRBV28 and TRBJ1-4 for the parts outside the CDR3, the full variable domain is DVKVTQSSRYLVKRTGEKVFLECVQDMDHENMFWYRQDPGLGLRLIYFSYDVKMKEKGDIPEGYSVSREKKERFSLILESASTNQTSMYLCASSLRNMGEKLFFGSGTQLSVL.

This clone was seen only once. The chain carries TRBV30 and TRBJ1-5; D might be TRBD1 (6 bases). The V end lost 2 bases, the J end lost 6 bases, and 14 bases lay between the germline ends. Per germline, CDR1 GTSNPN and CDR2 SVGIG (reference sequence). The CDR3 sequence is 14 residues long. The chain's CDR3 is CAWSIGQGSQPQHF. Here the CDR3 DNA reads TGTGCCTGGAGTATTGGGCAGGGGAGTCAGCCCCAGCATTTT.